Listed below are T cell receptor beta chains from one sample, sequenced in a study of T cell responses to AZD1222 COVID-19 vaccine. Using immunoSEQ multiplex PCR, the repertoire was profiled, and TCRdb retains in-frame clones only, with some absent. This sample has some 150,000 clones, with about nine tenths found just once. The sample in question was peripheral blood, obtained after recovery from COVID-19. These TCRs come from an adult who had recovered from COVID-19. CDR3s include the opening cysteine and the closing phenylalanine or tryptophan. Each record gives: J gene, V gene, clone size, D gene, CDR3 protein, CDR3 DNA. A D gene is named only where the DNA matches it firmly. Some rows mark clone size as missing; the rest say once, few, many or name a class of expanded clone.

TRBJ1-3,TRBV6-1,-,-,CASSEILGRVGNTIYF,TGTGCCAGCAGTGAAATCTTGGGCAGGGTGGGAAACACCATATATTTT
TRBJ2-7,TRBV5-1,-,-,CASSRVGTYEQYF,TGCGCCAGCAGCCGTGTGGGGACATACGAGCAGTACTTC
TRBJ1-1,TRBV11-2,-,-,CASSLFLGGKGLNTEAFF,TGTGCCAGCAGCTTATTTTTAGGGGGGAAGGGCCTGAACACTGAAGCTTTCTTT
TRBJ2-2,TRBV7-3,-,-,CASSLRDSLNTGELFF,TGTGCCAGCAGCTTACGGGACTCACTGAACACCGGGGAGCTGTTTTTT
TRBJ1-2,TRBV29-1,-,-,CSVEHYGYTF,TGCAGCGTTGAACACTATGGCTACACCTTC
TRBJ1-3,TRBV18,-,-,CASSPSGSSGNTIYF,TGTGCCAGCTCACCCTCGGGGAGCTCTGGAAACACCATATATTTT
TRBJ2-1,TRBV7-9,-,TRBD2,CASNPPGLGFNEQFF,TGTGCCAGCAACCCCCCGGGACTAGGCTTCAATGAGCAGTTCTTC
TRBJ2-7,TRBV3-1/TRBV3-2,-,-,CASSQGRYEQYF,TGTGCCAGCAGCCAGGGGAGGTACGAGCAGTACTTC
TRBJ2-7,TRBV18,-,TRBD2,CASSPYGAGLSYEQYF,TGTGCCAGCTCACCCTACGGAGCGGGACTCTCCTACGAGCAGTACTTC
TRBJ1-1,TRBV10-2,-,-,CASSEGQNTEAFF,TGCGCCAGCAGTGAAGGGCAGAACACTGAAGCTTTCTTT
TRBJ1-6,TRBV28,-,-,CASSPLQTRADSPLHF,TGTGCCAGCAGCCCCTTACAAACCAGGGCGGATTCACCCCTCCACTTT
TRBJ2-7,TRBV28,-,TRBD2,CASSSGGLAGVDEQYF,TGTGCCAGCAGTTCGGGGGGACTAGCGGGAGTGGACGAGCAGTACTTC
TRBJ1-5,TRBV7-2,-,-,CASSLARVGSSNQPQHF,TGTGCCAGCAGCTTAGCAAGGGTCGGCTCTAGCAATCAGCCCCAGCATTTT
TRBJ2-5,TRBV9,once,-,CASSAGLAGETQYF,TGTGCCAGCAGCGCCGGGCTAGCAGGGGAGACCCAGTACTTC
TRBJ1-1,TRBV5-1,-,-,CASSLDRAFIEAFF,TGCGCCAGCAGCTTGGACAGGGCCTTCATTGAAGCTTTCTTT
TRBJ1-5,TRBV6-5,few,-,CASTGLQGYQPQHF,TGTGCCAGCACCGGTTTACAGGGCTATCAGCCCCAGCATTTT
TRBJ1-3,TRBV5-1,-,-,CASSFFGTPIYF,TGCGCCAGCAGCTTCTTCGGGACCCCCATATATTTT
TRBJ2-5,TRBV7-2,-,-,CASSSGVGQVSWETQYF,TGTGCCAGCAGCTCGGGGGTTGGACAGGTTTCGTGGGAGACCCAGTACTTC
TRBJ2-1,TRBV4-1,-,-,CASSQEVNEQFF,TGCGCCAGCAGCCAAGAGGTAAATGAGCAGTTCTTC
TRBJ2-7,TRBV27,-,-,CASSLRGDTSSDEQYF,TGTGCCAGCAGTTTAAGAGGCGACACCTCTAGCGACGAGCAGTACTTC
TRBJ1-4,TRBV15,-,-,CATSRDGGEKLFF,TGTGCCACCAGCAGAGACGGGGGTGAAAAACTGTTTTTT
TRBJ2-7,TRBV3-1/TRBV3-2,once,TRBD1,CASSRRQGAFEQYF,TGTGCCAGCAGCCGGCGACAGGGGGCCTTCGAGCAGTACTTC
TRBJ1-3,TRBV27,-,-,CASSPRGGRGNTIYF,TGTGCCAGCAGTCCGCGGGGGGGGCGGGGAAACACCATATATTTT
TRBJ1-2,TRBV12-3/TRBV12-4,-,-,CASSLRGLYGYTF,TGTGCCAGCAGTTTGCGGGGCCTCTATGGCTACACCTTC
TRBJ1-4,TRBV5-4,-,TRBD1,CASSPGTGNEKLFF,TGTGCCAGCAGCCCCGGGACAGGGAATGAAAAACTGTTTTTT
TRBJ2-2,TRBV2,once,TRBD1,CASSGTGANTGELFF,TGTGCCAGCAGTGGGACAGGCGCGAACACCGGGGAGCTGTTTTTT
TRBJ1-1,TRBV6-5,once,-,CASWSRGVNTEAFF,TGTGCCAGCTGGAGCAGGGGTGTGAACACTGAAGCTTTCTTT
TRBJ1-1,TRBV3-1/TRBV3-2,-,-,CASSQVGGGKAFF,TGTGCCAGCAGCCAAGTGGGGGGTGGAAAAGCTTTCTTT